This T cell receptor beta chain was recorded in a study of T cells in localized non-small cell lung cancer (dated by TCRdb to 2018 to 2021). Study-level background: The study analyzed T cell repertoires of about 230 early-stage NSCLC patients, comparing tumors and uninvolved tumor-adjacent lungs. The cohort was made up of around 220 treatment-naive NSCLC patients whose localized lung tumors had been resected. The mean age of the NSCLC patients was about 64 years, with 130 or so men and around 110 women. Paper-wide results and their limitations: Of the top 100 tumor clones, a median of roughly 56 were detected in paired uninvolved adjacent lung; approximately 28 were also among that lung's top 100. Because multi-region tumor sequencing was not performed, intratumor heterogeneity could not be ruled out. Because the study design was exploratory, TCR variables were selected using unadjusted p-values without false-discovery rate correction. Uninvolved tumor-adjacent lung showed the highest T cell clonality, higher than tumor, which suggests more focused antigenic responses in the adjacent lung. Higher blood T cell density associated with longer overall survival, while higher adjacent-lung clonality associated with shorter survival.

At the junction V is shortened by 0 bases and J by 2 bases, with 7 bases in between. Counted from cysteine to phenylalanine, this CDR3 has 15 amino acids. Only the CDR3 portion is preserved as DNA: 45 bases, with reading frame beginning at the first base. CDR1 and CDR2, per the germline V gene, are MGHRA and YSYEKL. This clone was recorded once. What antigen it recognizes has not been identified. No much larger clone is present one base from it, and per-base qualities are unavailable. TCR beta CDR3 regions were sequenced from DNA using the immunoSEQ Assay. The study's processing was this. To compute T cell density, TCR beta template counts were normalized to usable DNA, which was estimated by amplifying housekeeping genes. The preseqR package was used to estimate richness by extrapolating to 400,000 templates for PBMC samples and to 120,000 templates for tissue samples. Clonality was defined by subtracting Pielou's evenness from one. Tissue-enriched TCRs were identified through differential abundance testing performed on productive amino-acid clonotypes, with a minimum total count of 5 and an alpha of 0.1. The Jaccard Index and the Morisita Overlap Index were used to measure repertoire overlap between compartments. GLIPH grouped TCR beta CDR3s together with public tetramer-defined viral CDR3s, and a viral motif had to include at least three viral sequences and show V-gene enrichment. TCRdb holds this immuneACCESS table with in-frame rearrangements only. Some clones are missing; in checked studies, unresolved V genes explain under half, and the rest has no known cause. V and J calls and clone size are those listed in that table; D and trimming were worked out from the DNA. This sample has about 5,000 clones in its table, and 28% of those were observed once. Almost 5% of the sample is in the top ten clones.

At diagnosis, peripheral blood, uninvolved tumor-adjacent lung and tumor were collected and were preserved as a mix of fresh-frozen and FFPE material. The receptor's source is a man aged 35-69 years with stage II lung adenocarcinoma. The chain employs TRBV4-1 and TRBJ1-4, and TRBD1 may be the D gene, going by 5 matching bases. Specimen: lung tumor tissue, collected before any cancer treatment. The encoded CDR3 is CASSQDQGTNEKLFF. The DNA sequence is TGCGCCAGCAGCCAAGACCAGGGTACTAATGAAAAACTGTTTTTT.